These 10 T cell receptor beta chains were all obtained from the same sample, sequenced in a study of response to subunit inactivated influenza vaccine (dated 2018 in TCRdb). The library was prepared using RT-PCR. Reads for this sample came from an Illumina HiSeq 2500. TCRdb reran the public reads through fastp at Q25 and MiXCR, keeping productive beta chains. Each entry is one CDR3 protein sequence, shown with its most common DNA and genes. This sample holds under 850,000 distinct CDR3 sequences; less than 20% were observed only once. The top ten clonotypes cover under 13% of the sample. This sample comprised PBMCs from blood, obtained around 5 days after vaccination. The receptors shown here come from a man aged 50 or older who received an inactivated influenza vaccine. Donor details come from another sample of the same person, matched by shared clones.

This clonotype was counted between two and nine times. The J gene is TRBJ2-7, the V gene TRBV4-3, with D perhaps TRBD1 or TRBD2 (5 bases each). The V gene's germline CDR1 is LGHNA and CDR2 YSLEER. This CDR3 region has 16 residues. V was trimmed by 0 bases and J by 5 bases, leaving 17 bases between them. The CDR3 region is CASSQDRDLRWNEQYF. The CDR3 DNA reads TGCGCCAGCAGCCAAGATCGGGACCTAAGGTGGAACGAGCAGTACTTC.

In this sample, this clonotype turned up many times. The rearrangement joins TRBV20-1 to TRBJ2-2; 9 bases agree with TRBD1. Germline V CDR1 and CDR2: DFQATT, SNEGSKA (reference sequence). V was pared by 6 bases and J by 5 bases, with 1 base of the junction left unmatched. The CDR3 totals 12 residues. The CDR3 protein is CSAGQGTGELFF. In nucleotides, the CDR3 is TGCAGTGCCGGACAGGGGACCGGGGAGCTGTTTTTT.

The chain carries TRBV5-1 and TRBJ2-1, with D possibly being TRBD1 (6 bases). The CDR3 length is 14 residues. Trimming took off 1 base at V and 7 bases at J, with 12 bases between the two ends. Germline loops: CDR1 SGHRS, CDR2 YFSETQ. This chain's CDR3 is CASSLNKRGNEQFF. The CDR3 DNA follows: TGCGCCAGCAGCTTGAATAAGAGGGGGAATGAGCAGTTCTTC.

This clonotype was recorded a few times. This sequence joins TRBV6-1 and TRBJ2-6; D unresolved. V lost 8 bases to trimming and J lost 0 bases, with 14 bases between them. Germline V gene sequence: CDR1 MNHNS, CDR2 SASEGT. The CDR3 covers 16 residues. CDR3 DNA: TGTGCCAGCGGACCTAATGAAAGCTCTGGGGCCAACGTCCTGACTTTC. Translating it yields CASGPNESSGANVLTF.

A few counts support this clonotype. This sequence joins TRBV29-1 and TRBJ1-5; TRBD1 matches 9 bases. This CDR3 is built from 17 residues. J gave up 4 bases and V 4 bases, and 14 bases lay outside the gene matches. The V gene's germline CDR1 is SQVTM and CDR2 ANQGSEA. CDR3 coding DNA: TGCAGCGTTGTATTCGTTGTTCCGGGACAGGGTAATCAGCCCCAGCATTTT. Encoded protein: CSVVFVVPGQGNQPQHF. Variable domain in full (rest from reference TRBV29-1 and TRBJ1-5): SAVISQKPSRDICQRGTSLTIQCQVDSQVTMMFWYRQQPGQSLTLIATANQGSEATYESGFVIDKFPISRPNLTFSTLTVSNMSPEDSSIYLCSVVFVVPGQGNQPQHFGDGTRLSIL.

This clonotype has more than one count but fewer than ten. The chain employs TRBV5-1 and TRBJ2-5; TRBD2 agrees at 12 bases. Germline CDR1 and CDR2: SGHRS and YFSETQ. The CDR3 runs to 16 residues. The J segment lost 3 bases and the V segment lost 0 bases, leaving 3 bases of the junction unmatched. The DNA for the CDR3 is TGCGCCAGCAGCTTGGGAGGACTAGCGGGGAAAGAGACCCAGTACTTC. Translated, it gives CASSLGGLAGKETQYF.

The chain couples TRBV12-3 or TRBV12-4 to TRBJ2-1; TRBD2 agrees at 7 bases. Germline trimming cut 3 bases from V and 8 bases from J; bases unmatched to any gene: 4. The CDR3 is 13 amino acids. In nucleotides, the CDR3 is TGTGCCAGCAGTTTGGAGGGACTATATGAGCAGTTCTTC. It encodes CASSLEGLYEQFF.

The V and J genes are TRBV5-6 and TRBJ2-7, with 10 positions matching TRBD2. This CDR3 spans 15 amino acids. From germline, CDR1 is SGHDT and CDR2 YYEEEE. Losses at the gene ends were 0 bases for V and 7 bases for J; bases not matched to a gene: 7. The DNA of the CDR3 is TGTGCCAGCAGCTTGGCACTAGCGGGATTCGGGGAGCAGTACTTC. Amino acids: CASSLALAGFGEQYF. Full variable domain (missing parts from reference TRBV5-6 and TRBJ2-7): DAGVTQSPTHLIKTRGQQVTLRCSPKSGHDTVSWYQQALGQGPQFIFQYYEEEERQRGNFPDRFSGHQFPNYSSELNVNALLLGDSALYLCASSLALAGFGEQYFGPGTRLTVT.

This clonotype has just a few counts. This chain connects TRBV4-2 to TRBJ2-3; unclear D gene. Trimming cost V 3 bases and J 4 bases, with 23 bases left between them. The germline V gene has CDR1 LGHNA and CDR2 YNFKEQ. CDR3 length equals 18 residues. This CDR3 reads CASSHPTEANAVPDTQYF. The DNA for the CDR3 is TGTGCCAGCAGCCACCCCACTGAGGCTAACGCGGTCCCAGATACGCAGTATTTT.

This chain uses TRBV15 with TRBJ2-1; D remains ambiguous. V was pared by 0 bases and J by 15 bases, with 12 bases between. CDR1 and CDR2 (germline): LNHNV, YYDKDF (reference sequence). CDR3 length: 12 residues. The CDR3 region is CATSRDLGWWFF. The DNA for the CDR3 is TGTGCCACCAGCAGAGATCTGGGGTGGTGGTTCTTC.